These T cell receptor beta chains were read from a single sample in a study of shared clonotypes between healthy human individuals. Sequencing was performed with immunoSEQ multiplex PCR; in TCRdb, only in-frame clones are kept and a portion is missing. In the table there are about 2 million clones, roughly 95% of which are singletons. The sequenced sample consisted of naive CD8+ T cells sorted from blood. Receptors were obtained from a man younger than 30 in good health. CDR3s include the opening cysteine and the closing phenylalanine or tryptophan. Each record gives: V gene, J gene, clone size, D gene, CDR3 DNA, CDR3 protein. D genes are given only for firm matches. Clone size is given for some rows only: seen once, a few or many times, or a class if the clone is expanded.

v_gene: TRBV7-6
j_gene: TRBJ2-7
abundance: -
d_gene: TRBD2
CDR3nt: TGTGCCAGCAGCTTCAAGGCCGGGACTAGCGGGAGGACCTACGAGCAGTACTTC
CDR3aa: CASSFKAGTSGRTYEQYF

v_gene: TRBV7-2
j_gene: TRBJ2-7
abundance: -
d_gene: -
CDR3nt: TGTGCCAGCAGCCTAGGGGCAGGCAGGGACTACGAGCAGTACTTC
CDR3aa: CASSLGAGRDYEQYF

v_gene: TRBV28
j_gene: TRBJ2-7
abundance: -
d_gene: TRBD1
CDR3nt: TGTGCCAGCAGTTTATCCCGGGACAGACACTACGAGCAGTACTTC
CDR3aa: CASSLSRDRHYEQYF

v_gene: TRBV29-1
j_gene: TRBJ2-3
abundance: -
d_gene: -
CDR3nt: TGCAGCGTTGAAACCGCTAGCGCCAGCACAGATACGCAGTATTTT
CDR3aa: CSVETASASTDTQYF

v_gene: TRBV6-1
j_gene: TRBJ2-7
abundance: -
d_gene: TRBD1
CDR3nt: TGTGCCAGCAGGGTAACAGGGGACTACGAGCAGTACTTC
CDR3aa: CASRVTGDYEQYF

v_gene: TRBV4-1
j_gene: TRBJ2-1
abundance: -
d_gene: -
CDR3nt: TGCGCCAGCAGCTATGGGTGGGCGGCCTACAATGAGCAGTTCTTC
CDR3aa: CASSYGWAAYNEQFF

v_gene: TRBV28
j_gene: TRBJ1-1
abundance: -
d_gene: -
CDR3nt: TGTGCCAGCAGTTTTAGACAGGAGAACACTGAAGCTTTCTTT
CDR3aa: CASSFRQENTEAFF

v_gene: TRBV5-1
j_gene: TRBJ2-1
abundance: -
d_gene: TRBD1
CDR3nt: TGCGCCAGCAGCTTGGGAGGGGGCGGCGTGGGCGAGCAGTTCTTC
CDR3aa: CASSLGGGGVGEQFF

v_gene: TRBV5-8
j_gene: TRBJ1-1
abundance: once
d_gene: -
CDR3nt: TGTGCCAGCAGCCCGGTTAACACTGAAGCTTTCTTT
CDR3aa: CASSPVNTEAFF

v_gene: TRBV28
j_gene: TRBJ2-1
abundance: -
d_gene: -
CDR3nt: TGTGCCAGCAGTTTGTTAGGTTTGGCAGCCTGGGTCTTC
CDR3aa: CASSLLGLAAWVF

v_gene: TRBV7-9
j_gene: TRBJ1-2
abundance: -
d_gene: -
CDR3nt: TGTGCCAGCAGCTTAGGCGGAAACTATGGCTACACCTTC
CDR3aa: CASSLGGNYGYTF

v_gene: TRBV9
j_gene: TRBJ1-1
abundance: -
d_gene: -
CDR3nt: TGTGCCAGCAGCTCATTAGGACTCCTCCCTGTTACTGAAGCTTTCTTT
CDR3aa: CASSSLGLLPVTEAFF

v_gene: TRBV10-3
j_gene: TRBJ2-7
abundance: -
d_gene: -
CDR3nt: TGTGCCATCAGTGTAATTGGGGGAGCCTACGAGCAGTACTTC
CDR3aa: CAISVIGGAYEQYF

v_gene: TRBV7-9
j_gene: TRBJ1-4
abundance: -
d_gene: -
CDR3nt: TGTGCCAGCAGCTTAGACGCGGAGGGGACTAATGAAAAACTGTTTTTT
CDR3aa: CASSLDAEGTNEKLFF